This T cell receptor beta chain was obtained from a study of siplizumab effects on memory and regulatory T cells. Study outcomes and limitations: The majority of clones, roughly 75-97% of proliferating CD4+ or CD8+ clones, lacked an assignable naive or memory phenotype.

The V gene lost 5 bases and the J gene lost 1 base, with 17 bases spanning the gap. The CDR3 has 17 residues. Germline V gene lookup returns CDR1 SEHNR and CDR2 FQNEAQ (reference sequence). Sequencing of each sample assayed about 10^5 TCR templates. Method: immunoSEQ multiplex PCR; TCRdb's copy keeps in-frame clones and lacks some. The data contain about 56,000 clones, less than 98% of them seen just once; the ten biggest clones take up approximately 0.99%. Comments on this clone: What it binds is not known.

V usage is TRBV7-9 and J usage is TRBJ2-2; D tentatively reads TRBD1 or TRBD2 (5 bases each). This TCR came from a human donor in good health. The specimen sequenced was naive CD8+ T cells sorted from blood. DNA of the CDR3: TGTGCCAGCAGCCCCCAGACCGGGACGCGGAACACCGGGGAGCTGTTTTTT. It codes for CASSPQTGTRNTGELFF.